This entry lists 10 T cell receptor beta chains sequenced from one sample in a study of T-cell reconstitution after alpha-beta-depleted transplantation in children (TCRdb year 2016). To prepare the library, PCR was applied. The sequencing machine was an Illumina HiSeq 2500. TCR library preparation used molecular barcoding, with unique molecular identifiers applied to normalize quantification of the TCRbeta repertoire. TCRdb redid the processing of the public reads, applying fastp at Q25 and MiXCR, and retained in-frame beta chains. Rows matching on CDR3 protein sequence are summarized as one entry with the most common DNA and genes. The sample yields 400,000 to 500,000 distinct CDR3 sequences; roughly 11% were counted once. Jointly, the top ten make up roughly 6% of the sample. The sample was PBMCs from the stem cell graft donor, taken from the stem cell graft. These receptors were collected from a human donor who donated a stem cell graft to a child with acute myeloid leukemia.

This clonotype was counted between two and nine times. This chain joins TRBV5-1 and TRBJ2-2; 7 nucleotides line up with TRBD1. The ends lost 0 bases at V and 3 bases at J; junction bases unmatched: 2. Germline V CDR1 and CDR2: SGHRS, YFSETQ. This CDR3 is 15 amino acids long. The CDR3 DNA reads as TGCGCCAGCAGCTTGGCCGGACAGGACACCGGGGAGCTGTTTTTT. Encoded protein: CASSLAGQDTGELFF.

This clonotype was counted between two and nine times. The V and J genes are TRBV20-1 and TRBJ2-2, with TRBD2 matching over 8 bases. The ends lost 6 bases at V and 4 bases at J; junction bases unmatched: 7. CDR3 length: 14 residues. Germline CDR1 reads DFQATT; CDR2 reads SNEGSKA (reference sequence). The DNA of the CDR3 is TGCAGTGCCAGGGCAAGCGGGGGCACCGGGGAGCTGTTTTTT. It codes for CSARASGGTGELFF.

The V gene is TRBV20-1, the J gene TRBJ2-3; the match to TRBD2 covers 13 bases. The CDR3 runs to 17 residues. CDR1 is DFQATT and CDR2 is SNEGSKA in the germline V gene (reference sequence). Unmatched junction bases numbered 5, after V lost 1 base and J lost 1 base. The CDR3 DNA follows: TGCAGTGCTAGAGGATCACTAGCGGGAGGGGGCACAGATACGCAGTATTTT. It specifies CSARGSLAGGGTDTQYF.

There are a few counts of this clonotype. The rearrangement uses TRBV5-1 and TRBJ2-7, with TRBD1 matching 7 bases. Per the germline V gene, CDR1 is SGHRS and CDR2 is YFSETQ. The V and J ends lost 1 base and 0 bases, in that order; junction bases with no gene match: 4. CDR3 length: 15 residues. The chain's CDR3 is CASSLTQGVSYEQYF. Written as DNA, the CDR3 is TGCGCCAGCAGCTTGACCCAGGGGGTCTCCTACGAGCAGTACTTC.

The chain joins TRBV12-5 to TRBJ1-3; the D is unclear. Germline CDR1 reads LGHNT; CDR2 reads FRNRAP. The V end lost 0 bases, the J end lost 0 bases, and 6 bases lay between the germline ends. This CDR3 region has 15 residues. CDR3: CASGLVLTSGNTIYF. DNA of the CDR3: TGTGCTAGTGGTTTGGTATTGACCTCTGGAAACACCATATATTTT.

This clonotype came up a few times. This rearrangement joins TRBV25-1 to TRBJ1-2; 8 bases match TRBD1. CDR3 length: 14 amino acids. CDR1 and CDR2 from the germline V gene are MGHDK and SYGVNS. V was clipped by 6 bases and J by 7 bases; unmatched bases: 10. CDR3 sequence (DNA): TGTGCCAGCAGCGGGACAGGTGATACAGGTGGCTACACCTTC. This codes for CASSGTGDTGGYTF.

The rearrangement uses TRBV5-1 and TRBJ2-2; D is possibly TRBD2 (6 bases). The V end was cut by 0 bases, the J end by 4 bases, with 10 bases between. The CDR3 loop spans 15 amino acids. Germline assignment: CDR1 SGHRS and CDR2 YFSETQ. The CDR3 DNA reads TGCGCCAGCAGCTTGGCCCCCGGGGGCACCGGGGAGCTGTTTTTT. The encoded protein is CASSLAPGGTGELFF.

V usage is TRBV7-2 and J usage is TRBJ2-1, with 8 bases that match TRBD1. Germline-derived CDR1 and CDR2 are SGHTA and FQGNSA. The CDR3 runs to 15 residues. The junction had 7 bases not matched to a gene; V was cut back by 4 bases and J by 5 bases. The CDR3, as DNA: TGTGCCAGCAGCTCACGACAGGGGATGCACAATGAGCAGTTCTTC. It is translated as CASSSRQGMHNEQFF.

This clonotype was observed a few times. V gene TRBV6-2 or TRBV6-3 combines with J gene TRBJ2-7; possible D gene TRBD1, 5 bases. This CDR3 spans 15 amino acids. The ends were cut back, 2 bases at V and 1 base at J, with 12 bases in the middle. Germline V gives CDR1 MNHEY, CDR2 SVGEGT. CDR3 DNA: TGTGCCAGCAGTTACCCGGCAGGGCGATCCTACGAGCAGTACTTC. Amino acids: CASSYPAGRSYEQYF.

At least ten counts were recorded for this clonotype. As DNA, the CDR3 is TGTGCCAGCAGTTTAGAGTGGTACGAGCAGTACTTC. Protein sequence: CASSLEWYEQYF. The rearrangement joins TRBV12-3 or TRBV12-4 to TRBJ2-7, with D uncertain. V was shortened by 1 base and J by 4 bases, with 5 bases between the two germline ends. There are 12 residues in the CDR3.